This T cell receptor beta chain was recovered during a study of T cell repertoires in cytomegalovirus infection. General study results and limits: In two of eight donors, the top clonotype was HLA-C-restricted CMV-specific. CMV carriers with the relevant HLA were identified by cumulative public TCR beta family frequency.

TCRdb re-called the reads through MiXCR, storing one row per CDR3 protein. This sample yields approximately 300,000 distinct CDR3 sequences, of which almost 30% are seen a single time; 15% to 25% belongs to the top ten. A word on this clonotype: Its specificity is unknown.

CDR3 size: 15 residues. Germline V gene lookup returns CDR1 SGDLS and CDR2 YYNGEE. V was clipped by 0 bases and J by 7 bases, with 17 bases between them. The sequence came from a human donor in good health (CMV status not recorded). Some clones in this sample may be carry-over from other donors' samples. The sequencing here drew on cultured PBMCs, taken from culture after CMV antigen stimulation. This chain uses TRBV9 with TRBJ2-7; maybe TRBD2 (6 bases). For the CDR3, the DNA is TGTGCCAGCAGCGTAGACGGGAGCCCGCGCTGGGAGCAGTACTTC. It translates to CASSVDGSPRWEQYF.